Shown below are 14 T cell receptor beta chains from a single sample sequenced in a study of beta chain features in type 1 diabetes. The study's findings and limits: All four CD4+ subsets from Type 1 diabetes patients carried moderately but significantly shorter TCRB CDR3s.

No antigen is known for these receptors. Every bit of the isolated RNA underwent reverse transcription, so sequencing read expressed TCRB transcripts. The assay was immunoSEQ multiplex PCR, and TCRdb's table has in-frame clones only and misses some. The data hold roughly 150,000 clones, with around 8% observed a single time. Sample: central memory CD4+ T cells from blood. The receptors were sampled from a woman aged 40 to 50 with type 1 diabetes.

This clone occurred a few times. The V call is TRBV19, the J call TRBJ1-2; 8 bases are a match to TRBD1. The CDR3 has 15 residues. The V gene end was trimmed by 4 bases and the J gene end by 4 bases; junction bases not matched to a gene: 8. Germline CDR1 LNHDA, CDR2 SQIVND (reference sequence). CDR3 loop: CASSTRQGRSYGYTF. CDR3 nucleotides: TGTGCCAGTAGTACCCGACAGGGGCGATCCTATGGCTACACCTTC. Based on the CDR3 plus reference TRBV19 and TRBJ1-2, the full variable domain is DGGITQSPKYLFRKEGQNVTLSCEQNLNHDAMYWYRQDPGQGLRLIYYSQIVNDFQKGDIAEGYSVSREKKESFPLTVTSAQKNPTAFYLCASSTRQGRSYGYTFGSGTRLTVV.

The V gene is TRBV18, the J gene TRBJ2-2; maybe TRBD2 (6 bases). Germline V gene sequence: CDR1 KGHSH, CDR2 LQKENI. Deletions cut 4 bases from V and 1 base from J, with 10 bases between. The CDR3 loop spans 15 amino acids. The chain's CDR3 is CASSHRDWNTGELFF. Written as DNA, the CDR3 is TGTGCCAGCTCACACCGGGACTGGAACACCGGGGAGCTGTTTTTT.

The V and J genes are TRBV19 and TRBJ2-3; 7 bases align to TRBD2. The germline V gene encodes CDR1 LNHDA and CDR2 SQIVND (reference sequence). Trimming took 5 bases from V and 4 from J; bases not matched to a gene: 9. The CDR3 is 15 residues long. Here the CDR3 DNA reads TGTGCCAGTAGTCCGCGCGGGGAGGGGTCAGATACGCAGTATTTT. Protein product: CASSPRGEGSDTQYF.

This sequence joins TRBV4-2 and TRBJ1-5; D unresolved. The CDR3 covers 15 residues. Germline values: CDR1 LGHNA, CDR2 YNFKEQ. The germline V and J ends were trimmed by 3 bases and 2 bases, with 11 bases remaining between them. CDR3 DNA sequence: TGTGCCAGCAGCCAGGCCGACAAGGGCAATCAGCCCCAGCATTTT. It yields the protein CASSQADKGNQPQHF.

The V and J genes are TRBV30 and TRBJ2-7, with TRBD1 as a possible D gene (5 bases). The CDR3 totals 11 residues. The V gene lost 4 bases and the J gene lost 5 bases, with 9 bases spanning the gap. Germline lookup yields CDR1 GTSNPN and CDR2 SVGIG (reference sequence). As DNA, the CDR3 is TGTGCCTGGACGACAGTACACGAGCAGTACTTC. It translates to CAWTTVHEQYF.

This clone was recorded many times. The chain uses TRBV10-3 and TRBJ2-1, with a possible D match to TRBD2 (5 bases). Between the trimmed V and J ends, which lost 0 bases and 11 bases, there was a span of 11 bases. The CDR3 runs to 13 residues. CDR1 and CDR2 (germline): ENHRY, SYGVKD. The CDR3 reads CAISESTREKQFF. The CDR3, as DNA: TGTGCCATCAGTGAGTCGACGAGGGAGAAGCAGTTCTTC.

The genes are TRBV28 and TRBJ1-6; 9 bases align to TRBD1. The germline V gene has CDR1 MDHEN and CDR2 SYDVKM. This CDR3 comprises 17 residues. V gave up 5 bases and J gave up 7 bases; unmatched junction bases: 12. This CDR3 reads CASSPPLGQGKNSPLHF. The CDR3 DNA follows: TGTGCCAGCAGTCCGCCCTTGGGACAGGGCAAGAATTCACCCCTCCACTTT.

This clone was observed many times. This sequence joins TRBV7-2 and TRBJ2-7; D gene ambiguous. V shed 1 base and J shed 3 bases, with 7 bases lying between them. This CDR3 has 13 residues. Per germline, CDR1 SGHTA and CDR2 FQGNSA. Written as DNA, the CDR3 is TGTGCCAGCAGCTTAGTGGAGAACTACGAGCAGTACTTC. It translates to CASSLVENYEQYF.

The sample holds a few counts of this clone. The chain's CDR3 is CASSEQGAGGHEQYF. CDR3 bases: TGTGCCAGCAGTGAACAAGGGGCAGGGGGCCACGAGCAGTACTTC. This chain connects TRBV2 to TRBJ2-7; 8 nucleotides line up with TRBD1. Germline CDR1 reads SNHLY; CDR2 reads FYNNEI. V was pared by 2 bases and J by 5 bases, with 8 bases of the junction left unmatched. This CDR3 has 15 residues.

This sequence joins TRBV2 and TRBJ1-1; 9 nucleotides align to TRBD1. V gave up 6 bases and J gave up 7 bases; unmatched junction bases: 6. Germline V gene sequence: CDR1 SNHLY, CDR2 FYNNEI. The length of the CDR3 is 13 residues. The CDR3 region has the DNA TGTGCCAGCAGGGACAGGGGAACGGGTGAAGCTTTCTTT. Its translation is CASRDRGTGEAFF. The full variable domain, with the rest looked up from reference TRBV2 and TRBJ1-1, is EPEVTQTPSHQVTQMGQEVILRCVPISNHLYFYWYRQILGQKVEFLVSFYNNEISEKSEIFDDQFSVERPDGSNFTLKIRSTKLEDSAMYFCASRDRGTGEAFFGQGTRLTVV.

This clone occurred a few times. The chain uses TRBV5-1 and TRBJ2-3; a possible D gene is TRBD2 (6 bases). Germline V gene sequence: CDR1 SGHRS, CDR2 YFSETQ. CDR3 length: 13 residues. V gave up 6 bases and J gave up 2 bases, with 10 bases separating them. CDR3 sequence reads: CASNPGVTDTQYF. The CDR3 coding sequence is TGCGCCAGCAATCCGGGAGTCACAGATACGCAGTATTTT.

In this sample, this clone turned up a few times. CDR3 nucleotide sequence: TGCGCCAGCAGCCAAGGAACAGCTAGCAATCAGCCCCAGCATTTT. Amino acid sequence: CASSQGTASNQPQHF. This chain connects TRBV5-1 to TRBJ1-5; D is uncertain. V gave up 4 bases and J gave up 0 bases, with 11 bases separating them. Germline V gene data show CDR1 as SGHRS and CDR2 as YFSETQ. CDR3 length: 15 amino acids. Full variable domain (remainder filled in from reference TRBV5-1 and TRBJ1-5): KAGVTQTPRYLIKTRGQQVTLSCSPISGHRSVSWYQQTPGQGLQFLFEYFSETQRNKGNFPGRFSGRQFSNSRSEMNVSTLELGDSALYLCASSQGTASNQPQHFGDGTRLSIL.

The rearrangement links TRBV28 to TRBJ1-1; 8 bases map to TRBD1. In germline, CDR1 is MDHEN, CDR2 SYDVKM. The junction had 7 bases not matched to a gene; V was cut back by 6 bases and J by 1 base. The CDR3 extends over 15 amino acids. The CDR3, as DNA: TGTGCCAGCAGACCTACCGGGACAGGGAACACTGAAGCTTTCTTT. Translating it yields CASRPTGTGNTEAFF.

The chain is built from TRBV10-3 and TRBJ1-2, with TRBD1 matching 8 bases. V dropped 0 bases and J dropped 6; count of bases not matched to a gene: 6. Germline V lookup: CDR1 ENHRY, CDR2 SYGVKD. This CDR3 is built from 15 residues. The CDR3 reads CAISESGQGRDGYTF. The CDR3 DNA sequence: TGTGCCATCAGTGAGTCAGGACAGGGACGGGATGGCTACACCTTC.